The rows below give T cell receptor beta chains drawn from one sample of a study of shared clonotypes between healthy human individuals. Profiled with immunoSEQ multiplex PCR; TCRdb holds only in-frame clones, not every one. The table lists 600,000 to 750,000 clones, 80% to 95% of them singletons. The sequencing input was memory CD8+ T cells from PBMCs. These receptors originate from a man younger than 35 in good health. Some clones in this sample may be carry-over from other donors' samples. The CDR3 runs from the conserved cysteine through the conserved F or W. Each record gives: D gene, V gene, CDR3 length, J gene, clone size, CDR3 DNA, CDR3 protein. D genes are given only for firm matches. Clone size appears in some rows only: once, few, many, or a class for an expanded clone.

D gene: TRBD2
V gene: TRBV15
CDR3 length: 16
J gene: TRBJ2-5
clone size: -
CDR3 DNA: TGTGCCACCAGCAGAGGACTAGCGGGGGGCCAAGAGACCCAGTACTTC
CDR3 protein: CATSRGLAGGQETQYF

D gene: -
V gene: TRBV7-8
CDR3 length: 13
J gene: TRBJ2-3
clone size: -
CDR3 DNA: TGTGCCAGTATGGACCAGGTCCCAGATACGCAGTATTTT
CDR3 protein: CASMDQVPDTQYF

D gene: -
V gene: TRBV28
CDR3 length: 14
J gene: TRBJ1-2
clone size: -
CDR3 DNA: TGTGCCAGCGCCTTGACGAGGGGGGCTGGTGGCTACACCTTC
CDR3 protein: CASALTRGAGGYTF

D gene: -
V gene: TRBV4-1
CDR3 length: 15
J gene: TRBJ1-3
clone size: -
CDR3 DNA: TGCGCCAGCAGCCAAGGGCCAGTCTCTGGAAACACCATATATTTT
CDR3 protein: CASSQGPVSGNTIYF

D gene: -
V gene: TRBV7-9
CDR3 length: 15
J gene: TRBJ2-4
clone size: -
CDR3 DNA: TGTGCCAGCAGCTGGGACATTCTAGCCAAAAACATTCAGTACTTC
CDR3 protein: CASSWDILAKNIQYF

D gene: -
V gene: TRBV28
CDR3 length: 17
J gene: TRBJ2-3
clone size: -
CDR3 DNA: TGTGCCAGCAGTCTCGCGTTTGCGGGCCCCAGCACAGATACGCAGTATTTT
CDR3 protein: CASSLAFAGPSTDTQYF

D gene: -
V gene: TRBV11-2
CDR3 length: 15
J gene: TRBJ2-1
clone size: -
CDR3 DNA: TGTGCCAGCAGCCCTCGGGATTCATCCTACAATGAGCAGTTCTTC
CDR3 protein: CASSPRDSSYNEQFF

D gene: TRBD1
V gene: TRBV5-6
CDR3 length: 15
J gene: TRBJ2-7
clone size: -
CDR3 DNA: TGTGCCAGCAGCTTGGCCACAGGGGGTTTCTACGAGCAGTACTTC
CDR3 protein: CASSLATGGFYEQYF

D gene: TRBD2
V gene: TRBV2
CDR3 length: 15
J gene: TRBJ2-5
clone size: once
CDR3 DNA: TGTGCCAGTTCGACTAGCGGGTCCGGGGGCGAGACCCAGTACTTC
CDR3 protein: CASSTSGSGGETQYF

D gene: -
V gene: TRBV6-5
CDR3 length: 16
J gene: TRBJ2-7
clone size: once
CDR3 DNA: TGTGCCAGCAGTTACTCCCGGGTCAAAGGGGACTACGAGCAGTACTTC
CDR3 protein: CASSYSRVKGDYEQYF

D gene: TRBD2
V gene: TRBV6-5
CDR3 length: 16
J gene: TRBJ2-3
clone size: -
CDR3 DNA: TGTGCCAGCAGTTACTCGAGACTAGCAGACACAGATACGCAGTATTTT
CDR3 protein: CASSYSRLADTDTQYF

D gene: TRBD2
V gene: TRBV28
CDR3 length: 16
J gene: TRBJ2-1
clone size: -
CDR3 DNA: TGTGCCAGCAGTAAGAGGAGCGGGAGCTCCTACAATGAGCAGTTCTTC
CDR3 protein: CASSKRSGSSYNEQFF

D gene: -
V gene: TRBV5-5
CDR3 length: 13
J gene: TRBJ2-7
clone size: -
CDR3 DNA: TGTGCCAGCAGCTTTACCAATCTTCGCGAGCAGTACTTC
CDR3 protein: CASSFTNLREQYF

D gene: TRBD2
V gene: TRBV27
CDR3 length: 13
J gene: TRBJ2-7
clone size: -
CDR3 DNA: TGTGCCAGCACTAGCGGGCCCCTCAGCGAGCAGTACTTC
CDR3 protein: CASTSGPLSEQYF

D gene: -
V gene: TRBV28
CDR3 length: 15
J gene: TRBJ2-7
clone size: -
CDR3 DNA: TGTGCCAGCAGTTTCCCACAGGGAGGGACCTACGAGCAGTACTTC
CDR3 protein: CASSFPQGGTYEQYF

D gene: TRBD2
V gene: TRBV29-1
CDR3 length: 13
J gene: TRBJ2-2
clone size: -
CDR3 DNA: TGCAGCGCCTTAGCGGGGATAACCGGGGAGCTGTTTTTT
CDR3 protein: CSALAGITGELFF

D gene: -
V gene: TRBV5-6
CDR3 length: 14
J gene: TRBJ1-5
clone size: -
CDR3 DNA: TGTGCCAGCAGCTTGAAACCTAGCAATCAGCCCCAGCATTTT
CDR3 protein: CASSLKPSNQPQHF

D gene: -
V gene: TRBV27
CDR3 length: 15
J gene: TRBJ2-6
clone size: once
CDR3 DNA: TGTGCCAGCAATCAAGGGTATGGTGGGGCCAACGTCCTGACTTTC
CDR3 protein: CASNQGYGGANVLTF

D gene: TRBD2
V gene: TRBV7-9
CDR3 length: 15
J gene: TRBJ2-4
clone size: -
CDR3 DNA: TGTGCCAGCAGCTTAGCCCCCGGGGAGGGGACCATTCAGTACTTC
CDR3 protein: CASSLAPGEGTIQYF

D gene: -
V gene: TRBV5-8
CDR3 length: 13
J gene: TRBJ2-3
clone size: -
CDR3 DNA: TGTGCCAGCAGCTCGACGGTCCGGGGGACGCAGTATTTT
CDR3 protein: CASSSTVRGTQYF

D gene: -
V gene: TRBV15
CDR3 length: 13
J gene: TRBJ2-7
clone size: -
CDR3 DNA: TGTGCCACCAGCCACGCCAGGGGCTACGAGCAGTACTTC
CDR3 protein: CATSHARGYEQYF

D gene: -
V gene: TRBV7-8
CDR3 length: 15
J gene: TRBJ2-1
clone size: -
CDR3 DNA: TGTGCCAGCAGCTTTAATCAGGGCCCCTACAATGAGCAGTTCTTC
CDR3 protein: CASSFNQGPYNEQFF

D gene: -
V gene: TRBV13
CDR3 length: 12
J gene: TRBJ2-5
clone size: -
CDR3 DNA: TGTGCCAGCAGCCGTGGGGGGGAGACCCAGTACTTC
CDR3 protein: CASSRGGETQYF

D gene: -
V gene: TRBV4-1
CDR3 length: 16
J gene: TRBJ2-7
clone size: -
CDR3 DNA: TGCGCCAGCAGCCAAGATCGGGGAGGTGCAACCTACGAGCAGTACTTC
CDR3 protein: CASSQDRGGATYEQYF

D gene: TRBD1
V gene: TRBV29-1
CDR3 length: 15
J gene: TRBJ2-7
clone size: -
CDR3 DNA: TGCAGCGTTGAAGATCAGGAGACAGGGCTTTACGAGCAGTACTTC
CDR3 protein: CSVEDQETGLYEQYF

D gene: TRBD2
V gene: TRBV6-5
CDR3 length: 15
J gene: TRBJ2-3
clone size: -
CDR3 DNA: TGTGCCAGCACCCAAGCGGGACTAGCAACAGATACGCAGTATTTT
CDR3 protein: CASTQAGLATDTQYF

D gene: -
V gene: TRBV7-3
CDR3 length: 14
J gene: TRBJ2-1
clone size: -
CDR3 DNA: TGTGCCAGCAGCCCCTCTAGCGAGTACAATGAGCAGTTCTTC
CDR3 protein: CASSPSSEYNEQFF

D gene: -
V gene: TRBV7-6
CDR3 length: 16
J gene: TRBJ1-5
clone size: -
CDR3 DNA: TGTGCCAGCAGCTTAGCCGCTGGGGCCGGCAATCAGCCCCAGCATTTT
CDR3 protein: CASSLAAGAGNQPQHF

D gene: -
V gene: TRBV4-2
CDR3 length: 14
J gene: TRBJ1-1
clone size: -
CDR3 DNA: TGTGCCAGCAGCCAAGCTGGGGGGGGCCCTGAAGCTTTCTTT
CDR3 protein: CASSQAGGGPEAFF

D gene: -
V gene: TRBV7-9
CDR3 length: 13
J gene: TRBJ2-7
clone size: -
CDR3 DNA: TGTGCCAGCAGCTTGGGTTCCGGATACGAGCAGTACTTC
CDR3 protein: CASSLGSGYEQYF

D gene: TRBD2
V gene: TRBV6-5
CDR3 length: 14
J gene: TRBJ2-1
clone size: -
CDR3 DNA: TGTGCCAGCAGCCCTAGCGGGGTCTACAATGAGCAGTTCTTC
CDR3 protein: CASSPSGVYNEQFF

D gene: TRBD2
V gene: TRBV7-6
CDR3 length: 13
J gene: TRBJ2-7
clone size: -
CDR3 DNA: TGTGCCAGCAGCGGCGGGACTACGTACGAGCAGTACTTC
CDR3 protein: CASSGGTTYEQYF

D gene: -
V gene: TRBV27
CDR3 length: 15
J gene: TRBJ2-7
clone size: -
CDR3 DNA: TGTGCCAGCAGTTTGGTTGGACCAGGGCTCTACGAGCAGTACTTC
CDR3 protein: CASSLVGPGLYEQYF

D gene: -
V gene: TRBV28
CDR3 length: 16
J gene: TRBJ2-3
clone size: -
CDR3 DNA: TGTGCCAGCAAGAACCCGGTCGACAGGTTCACAGATACGCAGTATTTT
CDR3 protein: CASKNPVDRFTDTQYF

D gene: -
V gene: TRBV5-1
CDR3 length: 14
J gene: TRBJ1-2
clone size: -
CDR3 DNA: TGCGCCAGCAGCTTGGGGGGGCCCACTTGGGGCTACACCTTC
CDR3 protein: CASSLGGPTWGYTF

D gene: -
V gene: TRBV4-3
CDR3 length: 12
J gene: TRBJ2-7
clone size: -
CDR3 DNA: TGCGCCAGCAGCCAAGGCGAAGGAAATCAGTACTTC
CDR3 protein: CASSQGEGNQYF

D gene: -
V gene: TRBV6-1
CDR3 length: 14
J gene: TRBJ2-2
clone size: -
CDR3 DNA: TGTGCCAGCAGCGTCGGGACGGTCACCGGGGAGCTGTTTTTT
CDR3 protein: CASSVGTVTGELFF

D gene: -
V gene: TRBV6-6
CDR3 length: 16
J gene: TRBJ1-5
clone size: -
CDR3 DNA: TGTGCCAGCAGTTCCCCTACAGGGTTAGGGAATCAGCCCCAGCATTTT
CDR3 protein: CASSSPTGLGNQPQHF

D gene: TRBD1
V gene: TRBV30
CDR3 length: 18
J gene: TRBJ1-5
clone size: -
CDR3 DNA: TGTGCCTGGAGTGTCTCGGACAGGGGCAGAAATAGCAATCAGCCCCAGCATTTT
CDR3 protein: CAWSVSDRGRNSNQPQHF

D gene: -
V gene: TRBV6-5
CDR3 length: 13
J gene: TRBJ2-1
clone size: -
CDR3 DNA: TGTGCCGTAGGGGCAGGGGAAGAAAATGAGCAGTTCTTC
CDR3 protein: CAVGAGEENEQFF

D gene: -
V gene: TRBV5-8
CDR3 length: 12
J gene: TRBJ2-2
clone size: -
CDR3 DNA: TGTGCCAGCAGCTTGGGCAACGGGGAGCTGTTTTTT
CDR3 protein: CASSLGNGELFF

D gene: -
V gene: TRBV9
CDR3 length: 13
J gene: TRBJ2-3
clone size: -
CDR3 DNA: TGTGCCAGCAGCGCCGGGGGCACAGATACGCAGTATTTT
CDR3 protein: CASSAGGTDTQYF

D gene: TRBD1
V gene: TRBV7-8
CDR3 length: 16
J gene: TRBJ1-5
clone size: -
CDR3 DNA: TGTGCCAGCACCGTCCTCCAGGGGGGCGGCAATCAGCCCCAGCATTTT
CDR3 protein: CASTVLQGGGNQPQHF

D gene: -
V gene: TRBV5-6
CDR3 length: 15
J gene: TRBJ2-7
clone size: -
CDR3 DNA: TGTGCCAGCAACCCCGATATGGAGGGTCCCTACGAGCAGTACTTC
CDR3 protein: CASNPDMEGPYEQYF

D gene: -
V gene: TRBV13
CDR3 length: 12
J gene: TRBJ2-3
clone size: -
CDR3 DNA: TGTGCCAGCAGCTTGAGGCCAGATACGCAGTATTTT
CDR3 protein: CASSLRPDTQYF

D gene: TRBD1
V gene: TRBV13
CDR3 length: 16
J gene: TRBJ1-4
clone size: -
CDR3 DNA: TGTGCCAGCAGCTTCCGGACAGGGTGGACTAATGAAAAACTGTTTTTT
CDR3 protein: CASSFRTGWTNEKLFF

D gene: -
V gene: TRBV28
CDR3 length: 14
J gene: TRBJ2-5
clone size: -
CDR3 DNA: TGTGCCAGCAGTTTACAGGGGAATGGGAAGACCCAGTACTTC
CDR3 protein: CASSLQGNGKTQYF

D gene: -
V gene: TRBV7-9
CDR3 length: 14
J gene: TRBJ2-7
clone size: -
CDR3 DNA: TGTGCCAGCAGCTTTTCCGGGATCTACTACGAGCAGTACTTC
CDR3 protein: CASSFSGIYYEQYF

D gene: -
V gene: TRBV4-1
CDR3 length: 16
J gene: TRBJ1-4
clone size: -
CDR3 DNA: TGCGCCAGCAGCCAGGCCAGCCGGAGGGCTGGGGAAAAACTGTTTTTT
CDR3 protein: CASSQASRRAGEKLFF

D gene: TRBD1
V gene: TRBV6-1
CDR3 length: 14
J gene: TRBJ2-7
clone size: -
CDR3 DNA: TGTGCCAGCAGTGAAGTCGACAGGGCCTACGAGCAGTACTTC
CDR3 protein: CASSEVDRAYEQYF

D gene: -
V gene: TRBV7-9
CDR3 length: 14
J gene: TRBJ2-6
clone size: -
CDR3 DNA: TGTGCCATCCTAGGGGGGACTGGGGCCAACGTCCTGACTTTC
CDR3 protein: CAILGGTGANVLTF

D gene: -
V gene: TRBV30
CDR3 length: 15
J gene: TRBJ2-7
clone size: -
CDR3 DNA: TGTGCCTGGAGTGTAAAAAGGACCCACAGGCACGAGCAGTACTTC
CDR3 protein: CAWSVKRTHRHEQYF

D gene: -
V gene: TRBV14
CDR3 length: 14
J gene: TRBJ1-1
clone size: -
CDR3 DNA: TGTGCCAGCAGCCACCGGGGCGTGAACACTGAAGCTTTCTTT
CDR3 protein: CASSHRGVNTEAFF

D gene: TRBD1
V gene: TRBV28
CDR3 length: 13
J gene: TRBJ1-5
clone size: few
CDR3 DNA: TGTGCCAGCAGAAAGGACAGGGTACAGCCCCAGCATTTT
CDR3 protein: CASRKDRVQPQHF